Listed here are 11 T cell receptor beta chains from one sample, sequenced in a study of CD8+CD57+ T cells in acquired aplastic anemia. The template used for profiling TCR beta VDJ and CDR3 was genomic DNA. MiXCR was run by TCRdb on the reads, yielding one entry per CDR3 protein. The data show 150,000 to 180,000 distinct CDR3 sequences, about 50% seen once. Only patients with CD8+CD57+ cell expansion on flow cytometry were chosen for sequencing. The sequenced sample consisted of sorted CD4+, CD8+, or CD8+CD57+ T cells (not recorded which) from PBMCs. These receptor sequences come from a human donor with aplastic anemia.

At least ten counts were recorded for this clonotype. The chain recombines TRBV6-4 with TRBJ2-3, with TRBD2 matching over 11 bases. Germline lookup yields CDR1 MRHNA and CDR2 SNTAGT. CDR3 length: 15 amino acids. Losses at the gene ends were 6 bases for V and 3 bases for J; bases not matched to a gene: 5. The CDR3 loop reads CASSFTSGGTDTQYF. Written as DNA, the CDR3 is TGTGCCAGCAGCTTCACTAGCGGGGGTACAGATACGCAGTATTTT.

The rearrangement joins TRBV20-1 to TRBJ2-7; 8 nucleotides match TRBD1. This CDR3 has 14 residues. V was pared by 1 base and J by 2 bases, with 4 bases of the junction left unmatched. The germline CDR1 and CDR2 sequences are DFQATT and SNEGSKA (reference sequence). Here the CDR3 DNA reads TGCAGTGCTAGAGGGACAGGGTCTCCCTACGAGCAGTACTTC. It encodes CSARGTGSPYEQYF.

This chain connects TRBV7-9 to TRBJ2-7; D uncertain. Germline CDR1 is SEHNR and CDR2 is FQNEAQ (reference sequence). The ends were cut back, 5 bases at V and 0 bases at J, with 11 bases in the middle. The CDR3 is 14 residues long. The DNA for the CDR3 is TGTGCCAGCAGCCTCTACGGCAACTCCTACGAGCAGTACTTC. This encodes CASSLYGNSYEQYF.

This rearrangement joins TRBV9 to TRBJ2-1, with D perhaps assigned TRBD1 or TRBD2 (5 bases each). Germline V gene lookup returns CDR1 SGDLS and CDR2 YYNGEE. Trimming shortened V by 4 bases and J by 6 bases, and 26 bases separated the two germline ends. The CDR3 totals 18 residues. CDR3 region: CASSLTGGPVTICNEQFF. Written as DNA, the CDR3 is TGTGCCAGCAGCCTGACTGGGGGACCCGTAACAATATGCAATGAGCAGTTCTTC.

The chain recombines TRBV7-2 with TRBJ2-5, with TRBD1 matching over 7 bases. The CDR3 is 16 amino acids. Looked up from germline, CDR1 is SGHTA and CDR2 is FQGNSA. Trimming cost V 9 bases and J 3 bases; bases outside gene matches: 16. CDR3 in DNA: TGTGCCAGTAGACAGACAGGGTCTAAGGGGGAAGAGACCCAGTACTTC. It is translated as CASRQTGSKGEETQYF.

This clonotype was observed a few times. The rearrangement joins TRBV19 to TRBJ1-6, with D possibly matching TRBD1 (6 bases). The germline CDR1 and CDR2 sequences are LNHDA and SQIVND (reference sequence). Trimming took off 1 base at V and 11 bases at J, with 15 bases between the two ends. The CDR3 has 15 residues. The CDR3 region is CASSIGDKVATPLHF. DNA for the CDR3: TGTGCCAGTAGTATAGGGGACAAGGTGGCGACACCCCTCCACTTT.

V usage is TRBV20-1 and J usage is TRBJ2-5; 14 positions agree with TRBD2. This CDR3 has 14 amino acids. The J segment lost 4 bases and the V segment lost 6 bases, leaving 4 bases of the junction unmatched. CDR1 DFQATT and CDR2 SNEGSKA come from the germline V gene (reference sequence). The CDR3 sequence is CSARTSGGPETQYF. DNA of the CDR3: TGCAGTGCAAGGACTAGCGGGGGGCCAGAGACCCAGTACTTC.

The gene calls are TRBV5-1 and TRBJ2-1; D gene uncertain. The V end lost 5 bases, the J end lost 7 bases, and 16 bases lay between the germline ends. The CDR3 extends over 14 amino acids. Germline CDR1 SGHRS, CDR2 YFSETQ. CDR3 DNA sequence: TGCGCCAGCAGGGCAGCGTCACTTACGAATGAGCAGTTCTTC. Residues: CASRAASLTNEQFF.

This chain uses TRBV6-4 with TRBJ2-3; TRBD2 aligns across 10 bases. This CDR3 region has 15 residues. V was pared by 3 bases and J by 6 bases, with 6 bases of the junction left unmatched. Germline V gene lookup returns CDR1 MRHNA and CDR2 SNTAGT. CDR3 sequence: CASSEFSGGLDTQYF. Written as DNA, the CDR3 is TGTGCCAGCAGTGAGTTTAGCGGGGGGTTGGATACGCAGTATTTT.

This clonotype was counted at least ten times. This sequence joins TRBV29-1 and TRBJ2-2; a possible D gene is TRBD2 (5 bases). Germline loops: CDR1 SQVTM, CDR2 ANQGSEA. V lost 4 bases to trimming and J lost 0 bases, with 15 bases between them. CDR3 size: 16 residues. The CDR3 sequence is CSVVWTSIANTGELFF. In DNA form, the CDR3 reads TGCAGCGTTGTATGGACTTCTATCGCGAACACCGGGGAGCTGTTTTTT.

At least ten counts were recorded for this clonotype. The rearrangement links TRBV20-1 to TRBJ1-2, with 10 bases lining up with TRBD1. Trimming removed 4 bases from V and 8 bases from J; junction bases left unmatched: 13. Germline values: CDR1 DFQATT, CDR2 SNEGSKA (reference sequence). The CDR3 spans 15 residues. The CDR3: CSATGQGGELSGYTF. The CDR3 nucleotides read TGCAGTGCTACCGGACAGGGGGGCGAGTTAAGCGGCTACACCTTC.